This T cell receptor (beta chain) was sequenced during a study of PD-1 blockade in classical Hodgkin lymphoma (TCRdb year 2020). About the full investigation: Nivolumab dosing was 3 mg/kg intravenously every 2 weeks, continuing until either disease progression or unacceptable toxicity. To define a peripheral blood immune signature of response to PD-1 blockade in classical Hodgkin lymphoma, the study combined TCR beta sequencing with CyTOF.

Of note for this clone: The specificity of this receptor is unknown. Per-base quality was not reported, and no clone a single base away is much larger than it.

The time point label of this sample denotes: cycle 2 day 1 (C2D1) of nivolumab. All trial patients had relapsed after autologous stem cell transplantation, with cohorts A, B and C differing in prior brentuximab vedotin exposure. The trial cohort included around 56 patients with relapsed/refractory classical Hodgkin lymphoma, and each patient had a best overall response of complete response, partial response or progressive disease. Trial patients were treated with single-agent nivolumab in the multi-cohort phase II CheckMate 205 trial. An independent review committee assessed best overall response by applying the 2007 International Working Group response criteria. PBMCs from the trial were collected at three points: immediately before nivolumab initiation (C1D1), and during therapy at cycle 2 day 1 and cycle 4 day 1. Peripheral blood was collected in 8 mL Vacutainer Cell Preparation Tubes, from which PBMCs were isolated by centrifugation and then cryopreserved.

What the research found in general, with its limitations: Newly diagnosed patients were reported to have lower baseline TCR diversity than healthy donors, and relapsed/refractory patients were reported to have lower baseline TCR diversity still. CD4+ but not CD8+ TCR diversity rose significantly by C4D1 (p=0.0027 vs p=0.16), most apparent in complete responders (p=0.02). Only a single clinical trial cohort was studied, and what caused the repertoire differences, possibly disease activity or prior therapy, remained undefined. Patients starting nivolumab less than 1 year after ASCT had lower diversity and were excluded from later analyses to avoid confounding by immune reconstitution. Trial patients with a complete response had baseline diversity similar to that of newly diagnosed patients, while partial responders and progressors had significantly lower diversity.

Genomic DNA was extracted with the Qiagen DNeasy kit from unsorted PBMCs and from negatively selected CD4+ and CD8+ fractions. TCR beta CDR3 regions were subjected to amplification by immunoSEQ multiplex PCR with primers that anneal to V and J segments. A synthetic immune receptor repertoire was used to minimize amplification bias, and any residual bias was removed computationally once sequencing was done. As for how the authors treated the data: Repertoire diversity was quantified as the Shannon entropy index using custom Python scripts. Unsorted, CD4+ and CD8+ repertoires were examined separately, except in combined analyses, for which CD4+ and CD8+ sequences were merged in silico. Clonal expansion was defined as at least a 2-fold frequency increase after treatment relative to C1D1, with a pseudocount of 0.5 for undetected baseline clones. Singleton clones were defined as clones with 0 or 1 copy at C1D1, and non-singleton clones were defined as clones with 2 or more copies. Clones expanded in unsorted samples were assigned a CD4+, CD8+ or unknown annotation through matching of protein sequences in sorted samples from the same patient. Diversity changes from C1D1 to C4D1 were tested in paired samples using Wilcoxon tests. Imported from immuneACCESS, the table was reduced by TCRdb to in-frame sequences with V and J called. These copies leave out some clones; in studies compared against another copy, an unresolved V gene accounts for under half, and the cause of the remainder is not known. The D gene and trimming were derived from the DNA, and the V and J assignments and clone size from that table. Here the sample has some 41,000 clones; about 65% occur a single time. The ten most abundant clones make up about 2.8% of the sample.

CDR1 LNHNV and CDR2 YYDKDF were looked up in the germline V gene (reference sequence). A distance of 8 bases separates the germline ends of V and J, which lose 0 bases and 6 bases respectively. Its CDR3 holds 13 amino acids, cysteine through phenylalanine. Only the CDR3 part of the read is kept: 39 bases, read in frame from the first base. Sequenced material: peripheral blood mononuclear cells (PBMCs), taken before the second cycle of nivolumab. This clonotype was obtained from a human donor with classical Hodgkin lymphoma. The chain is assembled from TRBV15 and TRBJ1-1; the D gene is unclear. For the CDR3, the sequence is CATSRDTPPEAFF. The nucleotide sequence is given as TGTGCCACCAGCAGAGATACCCCTCCTGAAGCTTTCTTT.